This T cell receptor (beta chain) was captured by sequencing in a study of T cell responses to AZD1222 COVID-19 vaccine. The study's findings and limits: Sampling captured repertoires only after the peak T cell response. A rise in Spike-specific TCR breadth and depth followed two AZD1222 doses.

A note on this clone: Its specificity is unknown.

TCRdb's table, derived via immunoSEQ multiplex PCR, lists solely in-frame clones and lacks some. The table has 130,000 or so clones, 75% to 85% seen once. This clonotype originated in an adult who received the MenACWY meningococcal vaccine as a control. The sample here was peripheral blood, taken 28 days after the second dose of the MenACWY control vaccine.

Here the CDR3 DNA reads TGCGCCAGCAGCATCGGACTAGCGGGCTCCTACAATGAGCAGTTCTTC. Amino acid sequence: CASSIGLAGSYNEQFF. The V call is TRBV5-1, the J call TRBJ2-1, with 11 bases matching TRBD2. The CDR3 has 16 amino acids. Germline loops: CDR1 SGHRS, CDR2 YFSETQ. V trimming: 4 bases; J trimming: 0 bases; junction bases outside the gene matches: 3.